A single sample gave rise to the 3 T cell receptor beta chains below, sequenced in a study of T-cell reconstitution after alpha-beta-depleted transplantation in children. Researchers prepared the TCRbeta library using unique molecular identifiers, the study reports. TCRdb re-called the PCR reads through MiXCR, storing one row per CDR3 protein. The data hold 200,000 to 250,000 distinct CDR3 sequences, with about 8.2% observed a single time. The sample in question was PBMCs, mostly from graft donor cells, obtained 360 days after TCRalphabeta/CD19-depleted stem cell transplant. Receptors originate from a male patient aged 2 to 9 who had a stem cell transplant for acute myeloid leukemia, so the T cells may come from the graft donor.

The table lists this clonotype with a count of one. The rearrangement joins TRBV9 to TRBJ2-3; D is perhaps TRBD2 (7 bases). Trimming took off 4 bases at V and 3 bases at J, with 15 bases between the two ends. CDR3 length: 15 amino acids. Per the germline V gene, CDR1 is SGDLS and CDR2 is YYNGEE. The CDR3 region is CASSRGAGATDTQYF. The CDR3 DNA is TGTGCCAGCAGCAGGGGGGCGGGAGCGACAGATACGCAGTATTTT.

The table lists this clonotype with many counts. The chain joins TRBV20-1 to TRBJ2-7; perhaps D is TRBD1 or TRBD2 (5 bases each). Germline assignment: CDR1 DFQATT and CDR2 SNEGSKA (reference sequence). This CDR3 contains 14 residues. The ends were cut back, 5 bases at V and 2 bases at J, with 16 bases in the middle. CDR3 in DNA: TGCAGTGCTCGTCGCCGGGACCTAGCCTACGAGCAGTACTTC. Translating it yields CSARRRDLAYEQYF.

In this sample, this clonotype turned up a few times. The chain has TRBV4-1 and TRBJ1-2; D uncertain. V was clipped by 1 base and J by 2 bases, with 11 bases between them. The CDR3 has 15 residues. Germline-derived CDR1 and CDR2 are MGHRA and YSYEKL. The CDR3 DNA reads TGCGCCAGCAGCCAAGTCGTAGGTATCAACTATGGCTACACCTTC. It encodes CASSQVVGINYGYTF.